One and the same sample provided the 15 T cell receptor beta chains below, sequenced in a study of T cell repertoires in cytomegalovirus infection. Each CDR3 protein is one row after TCRdb ran MiXCR on the reads. The sample lists approximately 700,000 distinct CDR3 sequences; less than 40% were seen once. Input material: PBMCs. These receptors all stem from a human donor in good health (CMV status not recorded). Some clones in this sample may be carry-over from other donors' samples.

This clonotype was detected only a few times. The V gene is TRBV12-3 or TRBV12-4, the J gene TRBJ2-1; 9 bases fit TRBD2. This CDR3 region has 15 residues. The trim removed 2 bases at V and 8 bases at J, leaving 7 bases unmatched. The CDR3 DNA is TGTGCCAGCAGTTTATTGGCGGGAGGGCGGTATGAGCAGTTCTTC. Translating it yields CASSLLAGGRYEQFF.

This clonotype was recorded at least ten times. J is TRBJ1-3 and V is TRBV28; D gene ambiguous. V was trimmed by 3 bases and J by 2 bases, leaving 14 bases between them. Germline CDR1 reads MDHEN; CDR2 reads SYDVKM. The CDR3 has 16 amino acids. The CDR3, as DNA: TGTGCCAGCAGTTTTGGAAAGGGATATCCTGGAAACACCATATATTTT. Translated, it gives CASSFGKGYPGNTIYF. Full variable domain (outside the CDR3, taken from reference TRBV28 and TRBJ1-3): DVKVTQSSRYLVKRTGEKVFLECVQDMDHENMFWYRQDPGLGLRLIYFSYDVKMKEKGDIPEGYSVSREKKERFSLILESASTNQTSMYLCASSFGKGYPGNTIYFGEGSWLTVV.

Only a few counts were recorded for this clonotype. The chain carries TRBV5-1 and TRBJ2-2; D is unresolved. CDR3 length: 14 amino acids. Germline V gene sequence: CDR1 SGHRS, CDR2 YFSETQ. The V end lost 4 bases, the J end lost 6 bases, and 13 bases lay between the germline ends. CDR3 protein: CASSNPGGAGELFF. The DNA for the CDR3 is TGCGCCAGCAGCAATCCAGGTGGGGCCGGGGAGCTGTTTTTT.

The chain links TRBV6-1 to TRBJ1-5, with 8 positions matching TRBD1. This CDR3 is built from 16 residues. With V trimmed by 1 base and J by 3 bases, 5 bases remained unmatched. Germline-derived CDR1 and CDR2 are MNHNS and SASEGT. The CDR3: CASSEDPGGHNQPQHF. CDR3 nucleotide sequence: TGTGCCAGCAGTGAAGACCCAGGGGGCCACAATCAGCCCCAGCATTTT.

This clonotype was recorded many times. The chain carries TRBV7-6 and TRBJ2-4; D is possibly TRBD2 (6 bases). The CDR3 loop spans 18 amino acids. V shed 3 bases and J shed 2 bases, with 20 bases lying between them. Germline values: CDR1 SGHVS, CDR2 FNYEAQ. This chain's CDR3 is CASSLARGGISTKNIQYF. CDR3 sequence (DNA): TGTGCCAGCAGCTTGGCTCGTGGCGGGATCTCTACCAAAAACATTCAGTACTTC.

This clonotype was recorded a few times. The chain recombines TRBV28 with TRBJ2-1, with D possibly matching TRBD2 (5 bases). Between the trimmed V and J ends, which lost 1 base and 3 bases, there was a span of 10 bases. Germline lookup yields CDR1 MDHEN and CDR2 SYDVKM. The CDR3 is 15 amino acids. The CDR3 loop is CASSLSPSGYNEQFF. Written as DNA, the CDR3 is TGTGCCAGCAGTTTATCCCCAAGCGGCTACAATGAGCAGTTCTTC.

The V and J genes are TRBV6-1 and TRBJ1-2; perhaps TRBD1 as D (5 bases). CDR1 and CDR2 from the germline V gene are MNHNS and SASEGT. Trimming shortened V by 2 bases and J by 5 bases, and 9 bases separated the two germline ends. This CDR3 is 13 amino acids long. This CDR3 reads CASSETGWYGYTF. CDR3 bases: TGTGCCAGCAGTGAAACAGGATGGTATGGCTACACCTTC.

This chain's CDR3 is CASSLEGTGDTQYF. CDR3 bases: TGTGCCAGCAGCTTAGAAGGGACCGGAGATACGCAGTATTTT. This rearrangement joins TRBV7-2 to TRBJ2-3, with D perhaps TRBD1 or TRBD2 (5 bases each). This CDR3 contains 14 residues. Germline values: CDR1 SGHTA, CDR2 FQGNSA. Trimming shortened V by 1 base and J by 5 bases, and 10 bases separated the two germline ends.

This clonotype has a handful of counts. The CDR3 loop is CASSPQRLAGAYEQYF. The CDR3 nucleotides read TGTGCCAGTAGTCCACAAAGACTAGCGGGGGCCTACGAGCAGTACTTC. The chain couples TRBV19 to TRBJ2-7; 12 nucleotides line up with TRBD2. Germline CDR1 LNHDA, CDR2 SQIVND (reference sequence). V lost 5 bases and J lost 2; bases outside the gene matches: 7. CDR3 length: 16 residues.

The V call is TRBV11-3, the J call TRBJ2-2; D is undetermined. The CDR3 length is 12 residues. The V and J ends lost 5 bases and 5 bases respectively, with 6 bases between them. CDR1 and CDR2 (germline): SGHNT, YENEEA. This CDR3 reads CASSPWTGELFF. The CDR3 bases are TGTGCCAGCAGCCCCTGGACCGGGGAGCTGTTTTTT.

This clonotype occurred a few times. This chain connects TRBV12-3 or TRBV12-4 to TRBJ1-1; 7 nucleotides line up with TRBD1. The CDR3 has 15 amino acids. V lost 3 bases, J lost 1 base, and 5 bases stayed unmatched. The CDR3 nucleotides read TGTGCCAGCAGTTTTAAGGGGGCAACGAACACTGAAGCTTTCTTT. This gives the protein CASSFKGATNTEAFF.

Concerning this clonotype itself: Mismatch with germline at one junction end may stem from a read error. CDR3 nucleotide sequence: TGTGCCAGCAGTTCCGGGACAGGGGGGAACTATGTCTACACCTTC. It translates to CASSSGTGGNYVYTF. The V and J genes are TRBV12-3 or TRBV12-4 and TRBJ1-2, with 11 bases lining up with TRBD1. The CDR3 covers 15 residues.

This clonotype turned up a few times. V and J are TRBV7-9 and TRBJ1-4; possibly TRBD1 for D (5 bases). The CDR3 consists of 15 residues. The germline V gene has CDR1 SEHNR and CDR2 FQNEAQ (reference sequence). Trimming pared 0 bases from V and 5 bases from J, leaving 10 bases between. The CDR3 here is CASSLAGTGNEKLFF. DNA of the CDR3: TGTGCCAGCAGCTTAGCAGGGACTGGGAATGAAAAACTGTTTTTT.

Only a few counts were recorded for this clonotype. The chain carries TRBV7-2 and TRBJ1-2; D gene unclear. Trimming took off 1 base at V and 5 bases at J, with 17 bases between the two ends. CDR1 is SGHTA and CDR2 is FQGNSA in the germline V gene. This CDR3 has 16 residues. Here the CDR3 DNA reads TGTGCCAGCAGCTTAGGCCCCCGCCCAATGGGGTATGGCTACACCTTC. Protein: CASSLGPRPMGYGYTF.

V is TRBV28 and J is TRBJ1-4, with 8 bases lining up with TRBD1. Germline loops: CDR1 MDHEN, CDR2 SYDVKM. CDR3 length equals 14 residues. After removal of 7 bases from V and 5 bases from J, the junction contained 6 bases not matched to a gene. CDR3 in DNA: TGTGCCAGCACCCCGGACAGGGAAAATGAAAAACTGTTTTTT. This translates into CASTPDRENEKLFF.